This TCR beta chain was captured in a study of CD8+CD57+ T cells in acquired aplastic anemia. In the study overall: An average of approximately 3.4 ug of DNA was obtained from sorted CD4+ and CD8+ cells.

Findings and caveats of the study: Significance was not reached for CD8+ Simpson's diversity between patients and controls. Patients and controls shared some 30 CD8+ CDR3 sequences.

The study profiled TCR beta VDJ and CDR3 using genomic DNA as template. In TCRdb, the reads were re-called with MiXCR into one record per CDR3 protein. The data show 150,000 to 200,000 distinct CDR3 sequences, around 48% seen once. Before being chosen for sequencing, patients had shown CD8+CD57+ cell expansion by flow cytometry. No patient had been given any therapy when blood was sampled. A word on this clonotype: Its antigen remains unknown.

This CDR3 region has 15 residues. V lost 6 bases and J lost 10; bases outside the gene matches: 14. Germline CDR1 and CDR2: SQVTM and ANQGSEA. This TCR came from a human donor with aplastic anemia. The specimen sequenced was sorted CD4+, CD8+, or CD8+CD57+ T cells (not recorded which) from PBMCs. The J gene is TRBJ2-1, the V gene TRBV29-1, with 11 bases fitting TRBD2. Here the CDR3 reads CSVVPGLAVSGEQFF. The CDR3 DNA sequence: TGCAGCGTCGTCCCGGGACTAGCGGTCTCTGGGGAGCAGTTCTTC.